These T cell receptor beta chains were read from a single sample in a study of beta chain features in type 1 diabetes. The protocol was immunoSEQ multiplex PCR, while the TCRdb copy is restricted to in-frame clones and leaves out a portion. The sample contains 130,000 to 150,000 clones, about 13% of which appear only once. Material for sequencing was central memory CD4+ T cells from blood. These receptors originate from a man aged 18 to 30 with type 1 diabetes. Both conserved end residues are part of each CDR3. The D gene is left open where the match is weak. Rows may omit the clone size; those that give it use once, few, many or a size class.

V gene	clone size	J gene	D gene	CDR3 DNA	CDR3 protein
TRBV2	.	TRBJ2-2	.	TGTGCCAGCCGACCATGGGACACCGGGGAGCTGTTTTTT	CASRPWDTGELFF
TRBV5-1	many	TRBJ2-7	TRBD2	TGCGCCAGCAGCTATTCAAGACTAGCGGAAGCCTACGAGCAGTACTTC	CASSYSRLAEAYEQYF
TRBV4-3	.	TRBJ2-5	.	TGCGCCAGCAGCCAAGTCGGGCCTCAAGAGACCCAGTACTTC	CASSQVGPQETQYF
TRBV4-1	many	TRBJ2-3	.	TGCGCCAGCAGCCAACGGTCAATAGCGGGCACAGATACGCAGTATTTT	CASSQRSIAGTDTQYF
TRBV7-2	many	TRBJ2-7	.	TGTGCCAGCAGCTTAGACCAAGGGGGATGGTACGAGCAGTACTTC	CASSLDQGGWYEQYF
TRBV11-1	few	TRBJ2-7	.	TGTGCCAGCAGCCTACACGGACAAGAGCGTTACGAGCAGTACTTC	CASSLHGQERYEQYF
TRBV5-1	.	TRBJ1-5	.	TGCGCCAGCAGCTTGGAAGGGAACCCCAATCAGCCCCAGCATTTT	CASSLEGNPNQPQHF
TRBV7-9	.	TRBJ1-4	.	TGTGCCAGCAGCTTAGCGGGCCCGGGAAGTAGGACTAATGAAAAACTGTTTTTT	CASSLAGPGSRTNEKLFF
TRBV30	many	TRBJ1-2	.	TGTGCCGGGGGAGATAGATATGGCTACACCTTC	CAGGDRYGYTF
TRBV28	.	TRBJ1-4	.	TGTGCCAGCAGTACAACCGGGACCGCTAATGAAAAACTGTTTTTT	CASSTTGTANEKLFF
TRBV11-2	.	TRBJ2-1	.	TGTGCCAGCAGCCCGGGCAGGGGTGAGCAGTTCTTC	CASSPGRGEQFF
TRBV10-3	many	TRBJ2-1	TRBD2	TGTGCCATCAGTGAGCGAACAGCGGGGCCTTACAATGAGCAGTTCTTC	CAISERTAGPYNEQFF
TRBV29-1	few	TRBJ2-2	.	TGCAGCGTTGTACCGGGAGGGACAGCATACACCGGGGAGCTGTTTTTT	CSVVPGGTAYTGELFF
TRBV18	few	TRBJ1-5	TRBD1	TGTGCCAGCTCTCTGCAGGACAGGAATCAGCCCCAGCATTTT	CASSLQDRNQPQHF
TRBV28	.	TRBJ1-4	.	TGTGCCAGCAGAATCTCCCAAAGAGGGTTGGCAACTAATGAAAAACTGTTTTTT	CASRISQRGLATNEKLFF
TRBV5-4	.	TRBJ1-5	.	TGTGCCAGCAGCTTACGAGTTGTTCGACAGCCCCAGCATTTT	CASSLRVVRQPQHF
TRBV5-1	few	TRBJ2-7	.	TGCGCCAGCAGCTCTTTAAGGGGTTACGAGCAGTACTTC	CASSSLRGYEQYF
TRBV7-9	.	TRBJ1-1	.	TGTGCCAGCAGCTTAGCCCTCCTCACAGGGTCCGTGAACACTGAAGCTTTCTTT	CASSLALLTGSVNTEAFF
TRBV29-1	many	TRBJ2-7	.	TGCAGCGTCGCTACAGGGACCGACGAGCAGTACTTC	CSVATGTDEQYF
TRBV28	.	TRBJ1-5	.	TGTGCCAGCAGTTTGGGTATCCGGCAGCCCCAGCATTTT	CASSLGIRQPQHF
TRBV5-1	.	TRBJ1-3	TRBD1	TGCGCCAGCAGCTCAGACAGGGGTAACACCATATATTTT	CASSSDRGNTIYF
TRBV27	.	TRBJ1-6	.	TGTGCCAGCAGTTTTGGTCCGTTGAATTCACCCCTCCACTTT	CASSFGPLNSPLHF
TRBV4-2	.	TRBJ2-7	TRBD1	TGTGCCAGCAGCCAAGTCGGGACAGGGCTAATCGGGGCCTACGAGCAGTACTTC	CASSQVGTGLIGAYEQYF
TRBV5-6	few	TRBJ1-1	.	TGTGCCAGCAGCCCAGGGACTTCCGAAGCTTTCTTT	CASSPGTSEAFF
TRBV11-3	.	TRBJ2-1	.	TGTGCCAGCGGAGACAATGAGCAGTTCTTC	CASGDNEQFF
TRBV10-3	few	TRBJ2-3	TRBD2	TGTGCCATCAGTCGTCAGCGGGGGGGTGAGGATACGCAGTATTTT	CAISRQRGGEDTQYF
TRBV9	.	TRBJ2-1	TRBD2	TGTGCCAGCAGCGCCTTCGGAGCGGGGGTTCACAATGAGCAGTTCTTC	CASSAFGAGVHNEQFF
TRBV5-1	.	TRBJ1-1	.	TGCGCCAGCAGCCCCCCAGGGCCTGAAGCTTTCTTT	CASSPPGPEAFF
TRBV10-1	few	TRBJ2-7	.	TGCGCCAGCAGTGAACACATAGTGGACTACGAGCAGTACTTC	CASSEHIVDYEQYF
TRBV5-8	medium-sized	TRBJ2-1	TRBD2	TGTGCCAGCAGCTTGGCAGGGAGGGTCTTC	CASSLAGRVF
TRBV15	.	TRBJ1-3	.	TGTGCCACCAGCGAGGGGGTTGGAAACACCATATATTTT	CATSEGVGNTIYF
TRBV29-1	.	TRBJ2-5	.	TGCAGCGTTGAAGATCCCGGGGAGACCCAGTACTTC	CSVEDPGETQYF
TRBV7-9	few	TRBJ1-4	.	TGTGCCAGCAGCGCTGCCGTCCATGAGGAACTGTTTTTT	CASSAAVHEELFF
TRBV5-6	few	TRBJ1-6	.	TGTGCCAGCAGCTTGGGGGCCGTCGGGGTGCCCCTCCACTTT	CASSLGAVGVPLHF
TRBV7-9	few	TRBJ1-1	.	TGTGCCAGCAGCCAACAGGGAGGGACCACTGAAGCTTTCTTT	CASSQQGGTTEAFF
TRBV29-1	many	TRBJ2-1	TRBD1	TGCAGCGTCCTCCGGGACAGGGGGTCGATGAGCTCCTACAATGAGCAGTTCTTC	CSVLRDRGSMSSYNEQFF
TRBV18	few	TRBJ1-6	TRBD1	TGTGCCAGCTCACCCCGACAGGGGCAGGATTCACCCCTCCACTTT	CASSPRQGQDSPLHF
TRBV19	many	TRBJ2-1	TRBD1	TGTGCCAGTAGTATCGCAGGGGGCACATCGGCGAGAGAGCAGTTCTTC	CASSIAGGTSAREQFF
TRBV7-8	few	TRBJ2-3	.	TGTGCCAGCAGCTCAGCAGGCACAGATACGCAGTATTTT	CASSSAGTDTQYF
TRBV6-1	few	TRBJ1-1	.	TGTGCCAGCAGCAGTCCGAGAGGGAACACTGAAGCTTTCTTT	CASSSPRGNTEAFF
TRBV7-2	few	TRBJ1-4	TRBD1	TGTGCCAGCAGCTCATCGGGGACAGGGGATGTGAAACTGTTTTTT	CASSSSGTGDVKLFF
TRBV19	few	TRBJ2-5	TRBD1	TGTGCCAGTACGTCGACAGGGCGGGAGACCCAGTACTTC	CASTSTGRETQYF
TRBV27	few	TRBJ2-7	TRBD1	TGTGCCAGCAGGAGACAGGGGGAATGGTACGAGCAGTACTTC	CASRRQGEWYEQYF